This record looks at one TCR beta chain sequence and its context. The specificity of this receptor is unknown. Base-call qualities are not available, and no considerably larger clone is one nucleotide away. All donors were healthy Caucasians. Three unrelated non-twin adults were also sequenced: a male aged 18 to 30, a male aged 50 to 60 and a female aged 50 to 60. Miltenyi CD45RO+ enrichment and human naive T-cell isolation kits were used to isolate memory (CD45RO+) and naive T cells from PBMC. Spanning cysteine to phenylalanine, the CDR3 consists of 13 amino acids. Only the CDR3 DNA stays, 39 bases, in frame from base 1. Cut back by 8 bases and 10 bases, the V and J ends lie 18 bases apart. The germline V gene yields KGHSH for CDR1 and LQKENI for CDR2. This sample was included in a study of identical twins (TCRdb year 2016). Regarding the complete study: The study deep-sequenced TCR alpha and beta repertoires from monozygotic twins, unrelated adults of various ages and cord blood to test whether fetal clonotypes persist. To rule out contamination, the twin experiments were replicated at different times with different library preparation protocols.

Findings and caveats that apply to the study as a whole: Invariant T cells such as MAIT and iNKT could partly confound zero-insertion analyses, though diverse VJ usage argued against this for most clonotypes. Fewer insertions were carried by abundant cord blood beta clonotypes; a weaker similar trend was observed in young adult naive repertoires, while no such trend was observed in memory repertoires. Because the same donors could not be followed over many years, the conclusions depended on cross-sectional statistical analysis. Compared with coincidental sharing between unrelated individuals, an excess of low generation-probability sequences was observed among out-of-frame TCR alpha sequences shared between twins. Recombination models systematically underestimated out-of-frame TCR alpha sharing in monozygotic twins but agreed with sharing between unrelated individuals. In beta out-of-frame sequences, excess twin sharing was weaker, because having fewer shared sequences lowered the signal-to-noise ratio.

The library was made by 5' RACE. The data were produced on an Illumina HiSeq 2000. A universal primer binding site was added through template switching, and the final cDNA carried a unique molecular identifier so that TCR cDNA molecules could be counted accurately. Specific primers in the conserved constant-segment region were used to synthesize first-strand cDNA for the TCR alpha and beta chains. To control for contamination, every cDNA library was double barcoded, receiving both a SMART-Mk sample barcode and Illumina barcodes. Two successive PCR steps introduced TruSeq adapter sequences along with Illumina sample barcodes. The TCR alpha and beta cDNA libraries were sequenced on the Illumina HiSeq platform using custom primers. Concerning the study's data processing: Unique molecular identifiers were extracted from raw reads with MiGEC, and CDR3 positions were determined with MiXCR. Recombination models were inferred per individual with the repgenHMM and IGoR tools using an EM algorithm. The tcR package in R was used for shared clonotype analysis, with sharing normalized by the product of cloneset sizes. To study raw recombination without the effects of thymic and clonal selection, out-of-frame nonproductive sequences were analyzed. Clones were called with MiXCR by TCRdb after fastp trimmed the public reads at Q25, and only in-frame beta chains were retained. Each record represents a unique CDR3 protein, reported with the most common genes and DNA among its rows. The V and J calls shown here were made by TCRdb, not taken from the authors' results. Across this sample there are more than 650,000 distinct CDR3 sequences, with less than 7% seen only once. The biggest ten clones account for 1.5% to 2% of the sample.

The chain employs TRBV18 and TRBJ2-1, with a weak D call of TRBD1 (6 bases match). The sample taken for sequencing was naive T cells sorted from blood. The sample's cell subset or site label, decoded: cells isolated with a human naive T-cell isolation kit. This sequence was found in a man aged 18-30 years in good health. The sequenced DNA: TGTGCCAGCACAAGAGCAGGGGATCGGGAGCAGTTCTTC. This translates into CASTRAGDREQFF.